A selection of T cell receptor beta chains follows, all from one sample in a study of shared clonotypes between healthy human individuals. The protocol was immunoSEQ multiplex PCR, while the TCRdb copy is restricted to in-frame clones and leaves out a portion. The sample holds over 1.5 million clones; around 98% are singletons and the top ten take 0.45%. The sample consisted of naive CD4+ T cells sorted from blood. These receptor sequences come from a man aged 25-40 years in good health. Each CDR3 is given with its conserved first and last residue.

TRBJ2-7,TRBV5-5,17,CASSLGYGTHNSYEQYF
TRBJ1-4,TRBV18,15,CASSRTGQGVEKLFF
TRBJ2-1,TRBV7-2,13,CASSFDPNNEQFF
TRBJ2-7,TRBV5-4,14,CASSLESNTYEQYF
TRBJ2-7,TRBV7-9,19,CASSLSLGQKSPSSYEQYF
TRBJ1-3,TRBV7-8,15,CASSSPTVSGNTIYF
TRBJ1-5,TRBV15,14,CATSRDETYQPQHF
TRBJ2-2,TRBV5-4,14,CASSLVQDTGELFF
TRBJ2-7,TRBV7-9,14,CASSPGTEIYEQYF
TRBJ1-2,TRBV7-9,12,CASSLRRARITF
TRBJ2-7,TRBV9,14,CASSVLAGPYEQYF
TRBJ2-7,TRBV28,16,CASSLTGEGRFYEQYF
TRBJ2-7,TRBV9,14,CASSVTGFGYEQYF
TRBJ2-5,TRBV18,11,CASSPRETQYF
TRBJ2-1,TRBV5-1,16,CASSLSGRTDYNEQFF